The 31 T cell receptor beta chains below come from one sample, sequenced in a study of cytomegalovirus exposure and HLA in healthy donors. With 60 Vbeta and 13 Jbeta primers, the PCR was carried out. This table comes from immunoSEQ multiplex PCR, and its TCRdb copy is limited to in-frame clones, with some not included. The sample lists about 200,000 clones; around 78% were seen once. Sequenced sample: PBMCs. These receptors were obtained from a woman aged 30 to 39 in good health and CMV-seropositive.

The V and J genes are TRBV4-1 and TRBJ1-2; D unclear. The V end lost 1 base, the J end lost 8 bases, and 14 bases lay between the germline ends. Germline lookup yields CDR1 MGHRA and CDR2 YSYEKL. This CDR3 has 14 residues. Here the CDR3 DNA reads TGCGCCAGCAGCCAAGCCGTTCGACTGTTGGGCTACACCTTC. It specifies CASSQAVRLLGYTF.

The rearrangement uses TRBV6-1 and TRBJ1-5, with 11 positions matching TRBD1. CDR3 length equals 15 residues. Germline CDR1 reads MNHNS; CDR2 reads SASEGT. V trimming: 6 bases; J trimming: 3 bases; junction bases outside the gene matches: 4. DNA of the CDR3: TGTGCCAGCAGAGGACAGGGGGCCTCCAATCAGCCCCAGCATTTT. Amino acids: CASRGQGASNQPQHF.

The chain joins TRBV7-9 to TRBJ2-3; 7 bases fit TRBD2. CDR3 length: 16 amino acids. Germline V gene lookup returns CDR1 SEHNR and CDR2 FQNEAQ (reference sequence). The V and J ends lost 3 bases and 5 bases, in that order; junction bases with no gene match: 11. The CDR3: CASSFWGGRNRDTQYF. The DNA for the CDR3 is TGTGCCAGCAGCTTCTGGGGCGGGAGAAATCGAGATACGCAGTATTTT.

This chain uses TRBV5-1 with TRBJ2-2; 10 bases map to TRBD2. The CDR3 is 15 amino acids. Germline V gives CDR1 SGHRS, CDR2 YFSETQ. Unmatched junction bases numbered 4, after V lost 1 base and J lost 7 bases. The CDR3 here is CASSLSSGGRGELFF. The CDR3 DNA is TGCGCCAGCAGCTTGAGTAGCGGGGGGCGCGGGGAGCTGTTTTTT.

This chain links TRBV27 with TRBJ2-1; 8 bases line up with TRBD2. Germline CDR1 reads MNHEY; CDR2 reads SMNVEV (reference sequence). The CDR3 has 18 residues. Germline trimming cut 0 bases from V and 4 bases from J; bases unmatched to any gene: 11. The CDR3 DNA sequence: TGTGCCAGCAGTTTATCCAGTGAGGGCGGGAGGCCTTACAATGAGCAGTTCTTC. Amino acid sequence: CASSLSSEGGRPYNEQFF.

The chain couples TRBV4-1 to TRBJ1-5, with TRBD1 matching over 7 bases. CDR1 is MGHRA and CDR2 is YSYEKL in the germline V gene. The CDR3 consists of 15 residues. With 2 bases clipped from V and 4 bases from J, the junction kept 5 bases outside the gene matches. The CDR3 nucleotides are TGCGCCAGCAGCCAACGACAGGGACCAAATCAGCCCCAGCATTTT. Protein product: CASSQRQGPNQPQHF.

The J gene is TRBJ2-5, the V gene TRBV5-1, with 10 bases matching TRBD1. V was clipped by 0 bases and J by 0 bases; unmatched bases: 5. The CDR3 is made up of 17 amino acids. Germline V gene sequence: CDR1 SGHRS, CDR2 YFSETQ. CDR3: CASSLAGTGENQETQYF. CDR3 sequence (DNA): TGCGCCAGCAGCTTGGCAGGGACAGGGGAAAACCAAGAGACCCAGTACTTC.

V gene TRBV6-5 combines with J gene TRBJ1-1; tentatively, D is TRBD1 (6 bases). From germline, CDR1 is MNHEY and CDR2 SVGAGI. V was shortened by 6 bases and J by 7 bases, with 21 bases between the two germline ends. The CDR3 spans 15 residues. CDR3 in amino acids: CASRLTTGSVGEAFF. The CDR3 region has the DNA TGTGCCAGCAGACTAACTACAGGGTCTGTGGGTGAAGCTTTCTTT.

V is TRBV15 and J is TRBJ2-7; 13 bases line up with TRBD2. This CDR3 is built from 15 residues. Germline CDR1 reads LNHNV; CDR2 reads YYDKDF (reference sequence). J lost 7 bases, V lost 3 bases, and 6 bases had no gene match. The CDR3: CATSRTGLAGNEQYF. Written as DNA, the CDR3 is TGTGCCACCAGCAGGACGGGACTAGCGGGGAATGAGCAGTACTTC.

This clone was counted between two and nine times. J is TRBJ1-1 and V is TRBV6-5, with D perhaps TRBD1 (6 bases). Trimming took 2 bases from V and 3 from J, leaving 10 bases between them. CDR3 length: 14 amino acids. The germline V gene encodes CDR1 MNHEY and CDR2 SVGAGI. The CDR3: CASSYTGRHTEAFF. The CDR3 bases are TGTGCCAGCAGTTACACAGGGCGCCACACTGAAGCTTTCTTT.

V usage is TRBV11-2 and J usage is TRBJ2-7; TRBD1 matches 10 bases. Per germline, CDR1 SGHAT and CDR2 FQNNGV. With V trimmed by 0 bases and J by 5 bases, 4 bases remained unmatched. The CDR3 totals 15 residues. CDR3 in amino acids: CASSLDGTGVHEQYF. Written as DNA, the CDR3 is TGTGCCAGCAGCTTAGACGGGACAGGGGTCCACGAGCAGTACTTC.

This clone was seen only a few times. One end of the junction fails to match germline, which may point to a read error. The chain carries TRBV6-6 and TRBJ2-7, with D possibly TRBD2 on 6 matching bases. The CDR3 contains 12 residues. Germline V gene lookup returns CDR1 MNHNY and CDR2 SVGAGI (reference sequence). The CDR3 reads CASSYLGLPADF. Here the CDR3 DNA reads TGTGCCAGCAGTTACTTGGGACTCCCGGCGGACTTC.

This clone showed up just a few times. The chain links TRBV27 to TRBJ2-7; D gene unclear. Trimming removed 6 bases from V and 5 bases from J, with 14 bases in between. Germline values: CDR1 MNHEY, CDR2 SMNVEV (reference sequence). The CDR3 spans 13 residues. The CDR3 reads CASRADNPHEQYF. The CDR3 DNA follows: TGTGCCAGCAGAGCAGACAATCCACACGAGCAGTACTTC.

This chain joins TRBV5-4 and TRBJ2-7; TRBD1 might be the D (7 bases). Trimming shortened V by 3 bases and J by 4 bases, and 20 bases separated the two germline ends. Germline V gene lookup returns CDR1 SGHNT and CDR2 YYREEE (reference sequence). This CDR3 comprises 16 residues. CDR3 nucleotides: TGTGCCAGCAGCTCTCCCATCAGGACAGGAGGGTACGAGCAGTACTTC. Translation: CASSSPIRTGGYEQYF.

V and J are TRBV5-5 and TRBJ2-6, with D possibly TRBD2 on 6 matching bases. CDR3 length: 16 amino acids. The V gene lost 1 base and the J gene lost 0 bases, with 8 bases spanning the gap. Germline V lookup: CDR1 SGHKS, CDR2 YYEKEE (reference sequence). This CDR3 is CASSLWRVSGANVLTF. The CDR3 DNA sequence: TGTGCCAGCAGCTTGTGGAGGGTCTCTGGGGCCAACGTCCTGACTTTC.

This chain connects TRBV11-2 to TRBJ1-6; TRBD1 agrees at 7 bases. The CDR3 extends over 15 amino acids. From germline, CDR1 is SGHAT and CDR2 FQNNGV. Losses at the gene ends were 6 bases for V and 7 bases for J; bases not matched to a gene: 9. The CDR3 is CASRPPGQRNSPLHF. CDR3 DNA: TGTGCCAGCAGGCCCCCGGGACAGAGGAATTCACCCCTCCACTTT. The full variable domain, its missing parts supplied by reference TRBV11-2 and TRBJ1-6, is EAGVAQSPRYKIIEKRQSVAFWCNPISGHATLYWYQQILGQGPKLLIQFQNNGVVDDSQLPKDRFSAERLKGVDSTLKIQPAKLEDSAVYLCASRPPGQRNSPLHFGNGTRLTVT.

The V gene is TRBV29-1, the J gene TRBJ1-4, with D uncertain. This CDR3 comprises 11 residues. Trimming cost V 6 bases and J 5 bases, with 7 bases left between them. CDR1 is SQVTM, CDR2 ANQGSEA, per germline. The DNA of the CDR3 is TGCAGCGTAGCGGGAAATGAAAAACTGTTTTTT. This sequence encodes CSVAGNEKLFF.

The chain links TRBV27 to TRBJ2-1, with 9 bases identical to TRBD2. V lost 5 bases to trimming and J lost 4 bases; unmatched junction nucleotides: 6. Germline values: CDR1 MNHEY, CDR2 SMNVEV (reference sequence). The CDR3 is 15 residues long. CDR3 sequence reads: CASSLVAGEYNEQFF. CDR3 bases: TGTGCCAGCAGTCTTGTAGCGGGAGAGTACAATGAGCAGTTCTTC.

This clone was seen once. V gene TRBV4-1 combines with J gene TRBJ1-1, with 9 bases that match TRBD1. Trimming cost V 2 bases and J 5 bases; bases outside gene matches: 6. CDR1 MGHRA and CDR2 YSYEKL come from the germline V gene. The CDR3 extends over 15 amino acids. The CDR3 DNA is TGCGCCAGCAGCCAACAACACAGGGGGCAGACTGAAGCTTTCTTT. This encodes CASSQQHRGQTEAFF.

The chain couples TRBV9 to TRBJ2-7; TRBD2 matches at 8 bases. Trimming at V came to 2 bases and at J to 4 bases, leaving 5 bases not matched to a gene. Per germline, CDR1 SGDLS and CDR2 YYNGEE. The CDR3 runs to 14 residues. CDR3 DNA: TGTGCCAGCAGCGTTACTAGCGGACCTTACGAGCAGTACTTC. Translation: CASSVTSGPYEQYF. The complete variable domain, with remaining parts taken from reference TRBV9 and TRBJ2-7, reads DSGVTQTPKHLITATGQRVTLRCSPRSGDLSVYWYQQSLDQGLQFLIQYYNGEERAKGNILERFSAQQFPDLHSELNLSSLELGDSALYFCASSVTSGPYEQYFGPGTRLTVT.

The CDR3: CASSELEFQFF. The CDR3 coding sequence is TGTGCCAGCAGTGAATTGGAGTTTCAGTTCTTC. V is TRBV2 and J is TRBJ2-1; D not resolved. The CDR3 consists of 11 residues. Germline V CDR1 and CDR2: SNHLY, FYNNEI. V shed 2 bases and J shed 13 bases, with 9 bases lying between them.

This clone was observed a handful of times. The chain recombines TRBV5-1 with TRBJ2-7, with TRBD1 identical over 9 bases. Losses at the gene ends were 6 bases for V and 7 bases for J; bases not matched to a gene: 14. There are 15 residues in the CDR3. CDR1 and CDR2 from the germline V gene are SGHRS and YFSETQ. CDR3 protein: CASNPGQGGFREQYF. The CDR3 region has the DNA TGCGCCAGCAACCCGGGACAGGGCGGGTTTCGGGAGCAGTACTTC. The full variable domain, with the rest looked up from reference TRBV5-1 and TRBJ2-7, is KAGVTQTPRYLIKTRGQQVTLSCSPISGHRSVSWYQQTPGQGLQFLFEYFSETQRNKGNFPGRFSGRQFSNSRSEMNVSTLELGDSALYLCASNPGQGGFREQYFGPGTRLTVT.

J is TRBJ2-3 and V is TRBV11-2; 13 nucleotides agree with TRBD2. CDR1 is SGHAT, CDR2 FQNNGV, per germline. J gave up 6 bases and V 8 bases, and 8 bases lay outside the gene matches. The CDR3 is made up of 15 amino acids. DNA of the CDR3: TGTGCCAGCGGGGTGACTAGCGGGAGGACGGATACGCAGTATTTT. Amino acid sequence: CASGVTSGRTDTQYF. Supplemented by reference TRBV11-2 and TRBJ2-3, the full variable domain reads EAGVAQSPRYKIIEKRQSVAFWCNPISGHATLYWYQQILGQGPKLLIQFQNNGVVDDSQLPKDRFSAERLKGVDSTLKIQPAKLEDSAVYLCASGVTSGRTDTQYFGPGTRLTVL.

The V gene is TRBV18, the J gene TRBJ2-5; possible D gene TRBD1, 5 bases. The better agreement between TRBJ2-7 and the DNA end casts doubt on the J call. This CDR3 has 14 residues. Germline lookup yields CDR1 KGHSH and CDR2 LQKENI. The CDR3 spells CASSADRFSYEQYF. The CDR3 bases are TGTGCCAGCTCAGCCGACAGATTTTCCTACGAGCAGTACTTC.

The rearrangement joins TRBV5-1 to TRBJ2-5; D ambiguous. V shed 4 bases and J shed 2 bases, with 12 bases lying between them. The CDR3 spans 14 residues. Per the germline V gene, CDR1 is SGHRS and CDR2 is YFSETQ. The CDR3 DNA is TGCGCCAGCAGCGTGGACGGGTATCAAGAGACCCAGTACTTC. This translates into CASSVDGYQETQYF.

CDR3 loop: CASKGLSSSYEQYF. In DNA, the CDR3 is TGCGCCAGCAAGGGGCTCTCGAGCTCCTACGAGCAGTACTTC. The chain carries TRBV5-1 and TRBJ2-7; D is perhaps TRBD1 (5 bases). The V and J ends lost 6 bases and 0 bases respectively, with 13 bases between them. The CDR3 is 14 residues long. The V gene's germline CDR1 is SGHRS and CDR2 YFSETQ.

This rearrangement joins TRBV4-2 to TRBJ2-1; maybe TRBD1 (5 bases). Germline CDR1 and CDR2: LGHNA and YNFKEQ. V shed 1 base and J shed 5 bases, with 12 bases lying between them. The CDR3 extends over 15 amino acids. CDR3 sequence: CASSQGAGMDNEQFF. In DNA, the CDR3 is TGTGCCAGCAGCCAAGGGGCAGGGATGGACAATGAGCAGTTCTTC.

Only a few counts were recorded for this clone. No DNA is shown, since the ends of the CDR3 on it are uncertain; the CDR3 is the one TCRdb lists. V and J are TRBV29-1 and TRBJ2-7; TRBD1, as called in the table, went unchecked against the DNA. Germline V gene data show CDR1 as SQVTM and CDR2 as ANQGSEA. The CDR3 is 11 residues long, counting both termini. The CDR3 here is CSVAQGSWWYF.

This chain links TRBV13 with TRBJ2-2; maybe TRBD1 (5 bases). Germline V lookup: CDR1 PRHDT, CDR2 FYEKMQ (reference sequence). This CDR3 is 16 amino acids long. V was pared by 7 bases and J by 4 bases, with 19 bases between. DNA of the CDR3: TGTGCCAGCACCCTCGGACAAAGGCGTAGCACCGGGGAGCTGTTTTTT. Protein: CASTLGQRRSTGELFF.

This clone was found once. The chain combines TRBV18 with TRBJ2-3; 12 bases fit TRBD2. Germline V gene sequence: CDR1 KGHSH, CDR2 LQKENI. The CDR3 contains 17 residues. V lost 3 bases to trimming and J lost 2 bases; unmatched junction nucleotides: 6. CDR3 loop: CASSPWTSGAVTDTQYF. The CDR3 DNA reads TGTGCCAGCTCACCCTGGACTAGCGGGGCTGTCACAGATACGCAGTATTTT.

J is TRBJ2-3 and V is TRBV4-3, with TRBD1 matching over 7 bases. Germline V lookup: CDR1 LGHNA, CDR2 YSLEER. The CDR3 is 15 residues long. V dropped 3 bases and J dropped 2; count of bases not matched to a gene: 5. CDR3 region: CASSQGTAYTDTQYF. CDR3 nucleotides: TGCGCCAGCAGCCAGGGGACAGCTTACACAGATACGCAGTATTTT.